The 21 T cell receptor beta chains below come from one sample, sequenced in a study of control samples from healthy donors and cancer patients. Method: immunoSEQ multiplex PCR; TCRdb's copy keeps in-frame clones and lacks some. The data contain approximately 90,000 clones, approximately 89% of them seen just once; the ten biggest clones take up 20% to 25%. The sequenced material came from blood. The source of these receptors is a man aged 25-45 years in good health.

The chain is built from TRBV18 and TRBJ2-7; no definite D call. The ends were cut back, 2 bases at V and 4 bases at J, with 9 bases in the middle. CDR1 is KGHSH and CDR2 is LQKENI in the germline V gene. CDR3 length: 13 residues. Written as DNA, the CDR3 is TGTGCCAGCTCACCAGGTCCCGGGTACGAGCAGTACTTC. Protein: CASSPGPGYEQYF.

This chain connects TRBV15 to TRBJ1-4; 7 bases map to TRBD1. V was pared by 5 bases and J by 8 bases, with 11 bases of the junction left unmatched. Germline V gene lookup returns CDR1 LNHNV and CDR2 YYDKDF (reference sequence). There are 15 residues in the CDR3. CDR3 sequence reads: CATSPRTGSYEKLFF. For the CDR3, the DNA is TGTGCCACCAGCCCTAGGACAGGTAGTTACGAAAAACTGTTTTTT.

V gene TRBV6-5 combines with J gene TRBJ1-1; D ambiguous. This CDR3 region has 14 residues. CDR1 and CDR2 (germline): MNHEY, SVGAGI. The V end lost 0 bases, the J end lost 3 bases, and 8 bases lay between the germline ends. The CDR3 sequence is CASSYSAGDTEAFF. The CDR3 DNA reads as TGTGCCAGCAGTTACTCGGCGGGAGACACTGAAGCTTTCTTT.

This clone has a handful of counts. The CDR3 DNA reads TGTGCCTGGAGCGGGACAGCCGACCAGCCCCAGCATTTT. Translating gives CAWSGTADQPQHF. The chain couples TRBV30 to TRBJ1-5; 7 bases line up with TRBD1. The CDR3 loop spans 13 amino acids. V shed 3 bases and J 7 bases; nucleotides not matched to a gene: 6. From germline, CDR1 is GTSNPN and CDR2 SVGIG (reference sequence).

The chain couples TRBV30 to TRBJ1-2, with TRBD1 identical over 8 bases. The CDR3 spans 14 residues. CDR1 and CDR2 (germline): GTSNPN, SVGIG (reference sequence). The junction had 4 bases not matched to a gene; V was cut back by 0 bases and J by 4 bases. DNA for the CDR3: TGTGCCTGGAGTGTAGGGGACAGGTTCTATGGCTACACCTTC. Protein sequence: CAWSVGDRFYGYTF.

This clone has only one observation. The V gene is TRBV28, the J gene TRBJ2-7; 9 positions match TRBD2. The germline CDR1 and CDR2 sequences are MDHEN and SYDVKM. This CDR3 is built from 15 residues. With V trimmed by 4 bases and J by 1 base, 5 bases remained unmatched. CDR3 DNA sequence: TGTGCCAGCAGTTCGAGCGGGGGGCTATCCTACGAGCAGTACTTC. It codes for CASSSSGGLSYEQYF.

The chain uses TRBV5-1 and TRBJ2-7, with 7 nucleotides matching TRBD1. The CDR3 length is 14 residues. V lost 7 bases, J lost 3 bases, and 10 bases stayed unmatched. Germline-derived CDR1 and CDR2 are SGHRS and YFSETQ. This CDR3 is CASQRQGEVYEQYF. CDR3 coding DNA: TGCGCCAGCCAGAGACAGGGAGAGGTCTACGAGCAGTACTTC.

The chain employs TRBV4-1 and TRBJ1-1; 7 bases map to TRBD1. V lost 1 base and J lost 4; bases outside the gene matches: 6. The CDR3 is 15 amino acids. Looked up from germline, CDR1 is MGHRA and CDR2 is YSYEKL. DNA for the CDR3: TGCGCCAGCAGCCAAGTGCAGGGGGAAGGCACTGAAGCTTTCTTT. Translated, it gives CASSQVQGEGTEAFF.

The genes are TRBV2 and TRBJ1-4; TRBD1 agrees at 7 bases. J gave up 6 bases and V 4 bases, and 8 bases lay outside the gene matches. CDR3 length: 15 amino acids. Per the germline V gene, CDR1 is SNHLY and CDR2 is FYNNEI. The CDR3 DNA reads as TGTGCCAGCAGTGGGGCAGGGGGTTTTTATGAAAAACTGTTTTTT. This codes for CASSGAGGFYEKLFF.

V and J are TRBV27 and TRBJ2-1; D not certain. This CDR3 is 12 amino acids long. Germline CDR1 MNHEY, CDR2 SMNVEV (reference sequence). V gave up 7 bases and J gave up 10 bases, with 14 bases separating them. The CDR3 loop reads CASNSLSGEQFF. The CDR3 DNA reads TGTGCCAGCAACTCCCTATCAGGCGAGCAGTTCTTC.

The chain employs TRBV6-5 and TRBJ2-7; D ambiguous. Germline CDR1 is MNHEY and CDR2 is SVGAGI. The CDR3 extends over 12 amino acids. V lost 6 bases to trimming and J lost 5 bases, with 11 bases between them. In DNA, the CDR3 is TGTGCCAGCAGCTTCGGGTCCAACGAGCAGTACTTC. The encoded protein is CASSFGSNEQYF.

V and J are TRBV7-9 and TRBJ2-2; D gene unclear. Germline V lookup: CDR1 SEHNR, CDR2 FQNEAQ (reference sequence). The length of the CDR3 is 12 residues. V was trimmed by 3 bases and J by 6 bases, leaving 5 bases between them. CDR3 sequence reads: CASSLEPGELFF. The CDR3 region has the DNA TGTGCCAGCAGCTTGGAACCCGGGGAGCTGTTTTTT. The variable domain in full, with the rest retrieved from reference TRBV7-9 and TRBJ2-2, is DTGVSQNPRHKITKRGQNVTFRCDPISEHNRLYWYRQTLGQGPEFLTYFQNEAQLEKSRLLSDRFSAERPKGSFSTLEIQRTEQGDSAMYLCASSLEPGELFFGEGSRLTVL.

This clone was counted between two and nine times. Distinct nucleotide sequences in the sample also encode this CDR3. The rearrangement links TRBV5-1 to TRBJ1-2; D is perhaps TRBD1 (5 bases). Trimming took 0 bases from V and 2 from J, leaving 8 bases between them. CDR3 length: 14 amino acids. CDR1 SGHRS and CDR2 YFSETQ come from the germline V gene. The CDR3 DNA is TGCGCCAGCAGCTTGGTGGGGGGGAACTATGGCTACACCTTC. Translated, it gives CASSLVGGNYGYTF.

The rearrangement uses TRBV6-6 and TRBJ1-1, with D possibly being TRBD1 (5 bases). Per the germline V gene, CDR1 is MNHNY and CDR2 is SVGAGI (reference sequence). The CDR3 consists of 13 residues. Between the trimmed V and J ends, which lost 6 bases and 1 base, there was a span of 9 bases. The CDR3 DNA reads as TGTGCCAGCAGAGGGACGGCGAACACTGAAGCTTTCTTT. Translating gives CASRGTANTEAFF.

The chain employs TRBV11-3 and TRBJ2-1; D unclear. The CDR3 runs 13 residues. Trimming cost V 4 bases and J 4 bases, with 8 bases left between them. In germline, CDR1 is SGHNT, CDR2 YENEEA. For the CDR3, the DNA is TGTGCCAGCAGCTACTCAACTTACAATGAGCAGTTCTTC. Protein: CASSYSTYNEQFF.

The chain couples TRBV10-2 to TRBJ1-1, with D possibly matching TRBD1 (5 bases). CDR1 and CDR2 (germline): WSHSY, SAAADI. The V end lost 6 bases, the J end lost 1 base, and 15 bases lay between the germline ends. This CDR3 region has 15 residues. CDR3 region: CASRRDLGGNTEAFF. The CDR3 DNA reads TGCGCCAGCAGGCGAGATCTCGGGGGGAACACTGAAGCTTTCTTT.

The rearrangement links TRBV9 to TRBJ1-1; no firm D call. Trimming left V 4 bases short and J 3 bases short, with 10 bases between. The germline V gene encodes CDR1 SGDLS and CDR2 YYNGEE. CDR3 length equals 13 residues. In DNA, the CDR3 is TGTGCCAGCAGCCAGGACGGATACACTGAAGCTTTCTTT. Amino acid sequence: CASSQDGYTEAFF. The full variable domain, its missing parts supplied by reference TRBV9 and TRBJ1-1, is DSGVTQTPKHLITATGQRVTLRCSPRSGDLSVYWYQQSLDQGLQFLIQYYNGEERAKGNILERFSAQQFPDLHSELNLSSLELGDSALYFCASSQDGYTEAFFGQGTRLTVV.

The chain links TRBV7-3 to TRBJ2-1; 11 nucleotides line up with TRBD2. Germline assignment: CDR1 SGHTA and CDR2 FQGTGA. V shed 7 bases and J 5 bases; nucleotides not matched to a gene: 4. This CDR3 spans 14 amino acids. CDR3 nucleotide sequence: TGTGCCAGCACCCCTAGCGGGGGGCACAATGAGCAGTTCTTC. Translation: CASTPSGGHNEQFF.

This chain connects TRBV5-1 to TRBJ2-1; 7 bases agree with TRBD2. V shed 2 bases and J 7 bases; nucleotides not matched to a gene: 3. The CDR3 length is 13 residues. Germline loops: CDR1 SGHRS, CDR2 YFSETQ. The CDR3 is CASSLTSANEQFF. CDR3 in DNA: TGCGCCAGCAGCTTAACTAGCGCTAATGAGCAGTTCTTC.

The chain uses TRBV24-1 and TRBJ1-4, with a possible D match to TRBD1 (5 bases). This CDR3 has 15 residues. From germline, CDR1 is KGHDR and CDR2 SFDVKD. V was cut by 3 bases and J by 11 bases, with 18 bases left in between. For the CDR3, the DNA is TGTGCCACCAGTGATCCGTCGAGGTCCCCAGGGAAACTGTTTTTT. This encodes CATSDPSRSPGKLFF.

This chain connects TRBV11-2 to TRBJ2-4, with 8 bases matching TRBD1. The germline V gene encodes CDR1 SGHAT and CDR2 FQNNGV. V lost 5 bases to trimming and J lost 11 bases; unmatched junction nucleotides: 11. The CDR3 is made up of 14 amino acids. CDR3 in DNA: TGTGCCAGCAGCCTAGGGACAGGACGGAAGGTTCAGTACTTC. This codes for CASSLGTGRKVQYF.